These 7 T cell receptor beta chains were sequenced from one sample in a study of regulatory T cells in long-lasting Graves disease. Time point meaning: newly diagnosed GD, antithyroid drugs for less than 3 months. TCR sequences were obtained from RNA taken from PBMCs. Arm-PCR of CDR3 regions and iRepertoire HTBI primers were the basis on which TCR beta libraries were built. TCRdb fed the multiplex PCR reads into MiXCR, producing one record per CDR3 protein. This repertoire shows some 500,000 distinct CDR3 sequences, around 16% found once; its top ten account for 20% to 30%. Separately, the same data were catalogued under a study of T cells in Graves' hyperthyroidism and ophthalmopathy.

The source was peripheral blood mononuclear cells (PBMCs), collected at new diagnosis, from a patient treated with antithyroid drugs. The receptor set was obtained from a middle-aged woman with Graves disease.

This clonotype was seen a few times. The J gene is TRBJ2-1, the V gene TRBV9; D unclear. CDR3 length: 14 residues. Trimming removed 3 bases from V and 10 bases from J, with 17 bases in between. CDR1 is SGDLS, CDR2 YYNGEE, per germline. CDR3 residues: CASSGTVMAIEQFF. CDR3 nucleotide sequence: TGTGCCAGCAGCGGAACAGTTATGGCAATAGAGCAGTTCTTC. The entire variable domain, with the rest obtained from reference TRBV9 and TRBJ2-1, is as follows: DSGVTQTPKHLITATGQRVTLRCSPRSGDLSVYWYQQSLDQGLQFLIQYYNGEERAKGNILERFSAQQFPDLHSELNLSSLELGDSALYFCASSGTVMAIEQFFGPGTRLTVL.

This clonotype was counted between two and nine times. The chain combines TRBV19 with TRBJ2-5, with TRBD2 as a possible D gene (6 bases). V dropped 0 bases and J dropped 5 bases, with 16 bases sitting between them. CDR3 length equals 16 residues. Per the germline V gene, CDR1 is LNHDA and CDR2 is SQIVND (reference sequence). CDR3 protein: CASSIDFRRGDETQYF. The CDR3 DNA follows: TGTGCCAGTAGTATAGATTTCAGGCGGGGTGACGAGACCCAGTACTTC.

This clonotype occurred many times. V is TRBV11-3 and J is TRBJ1-2; D not resolved. Trimming left V 5 bases short and J 5 bases short, with 9 bases between. The CDR3 is 12 amino acids. Germline lookup yields CDR1 SGHNT and CDR2 YENEEA. CDR3 protein: CASSIQEYGYTF. CDR3 DNA: TGTGCCAGCAGCATCCAGGAATATGGCTACACCTTC.

The chain joins TRBV19 to TRBJ1-2; D is perhaps TRBD1 (5 bases). Germline V gene data show CDR1 as LNHDA and CDR2 as SQIVND (reference sequence). This CDR3 has 15 residues. The V end lost 7 bases, the J end lost 4 bases, and 19 bases lay between the germline ends. The CDR3 region has the DNA TGTGCCAGTACCATGGGGACCGCGGCCCTCTATGGCTACACCTTC. Its protein product is CASTMGTAALYGYTF.

This clonotype has ten or more counts. The rearrangement joins TRBV20-1 to TRBJ1-5, with D tentatively TRBD1 (5 bases). Germline V CDR1 and CDR2: DFQATT, SNEGSKA (reference sequence). CDR3 length equals 16 residues. The ends were cut back, 0 bases at V and 0 bases at J, with 12 bases in the middle. The DNA of the CDR3 is TGCAGTGCTAGAGATCGGGGCATGCATAGCAATCAGCCCCAGCATTTT. It encodes CSARDRGMHSNQPQHF.

This chain uses TRBV2 with TRBJ2-1, with TRBD2 matching 12 bases. With V trimmed by 1 base and J by 3 bases, 4 bases remained unmatched. The germline V gene encodes CDR1 SNHLY and CDR2 FYNNEI. The CDR3 totals 17 residues. The CDR3 protein is CASSEGLAGGLYNEQFF. For the CDR3, the DNA is TGTGCCAGCAGTGAAGGGCTAGCGGGGGGGCTCTACAATGAGCAGTTCTTC.

The V and J genes are TRBV11-2 and TRBJ2-7; D possibly corresponds to TRBD1 (6 bases). V was cut by 1 base and J by 3 bases, with 13 bases left in between. The CDR3 loop spans 15 amino acids. The V gene's germline CDR1 is SGHAT and CDR2 FQNNGV. The CDR3 protein is CASSLAQGRVYEQYF. The CDR3 bases are TGTGCCAGCAGCTTAGCGCAGGGGCGCGTCTACGAGCAGTACTTC.